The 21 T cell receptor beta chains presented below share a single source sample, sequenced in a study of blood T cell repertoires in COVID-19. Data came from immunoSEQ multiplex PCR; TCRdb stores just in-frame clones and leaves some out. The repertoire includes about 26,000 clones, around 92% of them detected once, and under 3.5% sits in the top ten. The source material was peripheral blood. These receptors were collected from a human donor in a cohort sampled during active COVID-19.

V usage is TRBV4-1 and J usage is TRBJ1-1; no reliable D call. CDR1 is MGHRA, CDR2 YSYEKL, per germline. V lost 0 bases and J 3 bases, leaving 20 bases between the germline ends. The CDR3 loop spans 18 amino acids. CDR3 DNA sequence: TGCGCCAGCAGCCAAGATGGGCACTCTGGAACAGCTCACACTGAAGCTTTCTTT. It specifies CASSQDGHSGTAHTEAFF.

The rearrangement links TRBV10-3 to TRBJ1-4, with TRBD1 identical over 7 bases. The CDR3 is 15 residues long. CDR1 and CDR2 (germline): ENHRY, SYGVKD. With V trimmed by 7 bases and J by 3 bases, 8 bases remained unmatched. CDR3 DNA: TGTGCCATCACCACCCCCGGGACAGCTAATGAAAAACTGTTTTTT. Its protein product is CAITTPGTANEKLFF.

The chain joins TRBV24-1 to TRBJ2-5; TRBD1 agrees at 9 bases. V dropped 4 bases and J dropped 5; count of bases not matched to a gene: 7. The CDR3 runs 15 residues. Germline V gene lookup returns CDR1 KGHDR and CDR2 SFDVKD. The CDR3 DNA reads TGTGCCACCAGTGACCCCGGGACAGGGAGGGAGACCCAGTACTTC. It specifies CATSDPGTGRETQYF.

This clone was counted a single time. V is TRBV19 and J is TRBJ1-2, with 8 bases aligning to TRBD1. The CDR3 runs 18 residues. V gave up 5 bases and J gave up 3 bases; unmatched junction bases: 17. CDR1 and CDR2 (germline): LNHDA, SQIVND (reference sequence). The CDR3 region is CASSSLSAGRGLYYGYTF. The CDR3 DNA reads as TGTGCCAGTAGTTCACTCTCGGCCGGCAGGGGGCTTTACTATGGCTACACCTTC.

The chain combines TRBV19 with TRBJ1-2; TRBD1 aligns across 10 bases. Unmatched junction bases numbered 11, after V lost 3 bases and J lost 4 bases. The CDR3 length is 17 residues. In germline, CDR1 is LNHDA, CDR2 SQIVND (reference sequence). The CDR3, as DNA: TGTGCCAGTAGTATTGGAACCTTCGGGACAGGGGTCTATGGCTACACCTTC. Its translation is CASSIGTFGTGVYGYTF.

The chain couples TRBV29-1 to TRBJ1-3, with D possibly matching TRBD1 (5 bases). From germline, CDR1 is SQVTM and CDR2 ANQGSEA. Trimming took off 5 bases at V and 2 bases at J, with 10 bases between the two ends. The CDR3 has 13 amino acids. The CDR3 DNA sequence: TGCAGCGTTCAAACCAGGGCTGGAAACACCATATATTTT. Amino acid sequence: CSVQTRAGNTIYF.

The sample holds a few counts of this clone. The CDR3 is CASSVALPGQGAMNTEAFF. CDR3 in DNA: TGTGCCAGCAGCGTAGCCCTGCCGGGACAGGGCGCCATGAACACTGAAGCTTTCTTT. The chain combines TRBV9 with TRBJ1-1; 9 positions agree with TRBD1. The germline V gene has CDR1 SGDLS and CDR2 YYNGEE. This CDR3 comprises 19 residues. V shed 0 bases and J 0 bases; nucleotides not matched to a gene: 12.

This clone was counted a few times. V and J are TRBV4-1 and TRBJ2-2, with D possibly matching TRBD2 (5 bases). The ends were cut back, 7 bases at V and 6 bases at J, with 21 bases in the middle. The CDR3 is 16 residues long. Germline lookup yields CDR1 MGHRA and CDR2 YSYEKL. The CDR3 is CASTPGGSSGAGELFF. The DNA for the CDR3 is TGCGCCAGCACCCCCGGAGGATCCTCTGGCGCCGGGGAGCTGTTTTTT.

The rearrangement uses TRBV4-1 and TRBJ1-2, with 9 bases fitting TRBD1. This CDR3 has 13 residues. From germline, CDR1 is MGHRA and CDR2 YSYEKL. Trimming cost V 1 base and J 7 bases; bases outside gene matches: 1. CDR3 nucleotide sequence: TGCGCCAGCAGCCAAGGGGACAGGGCTGGCTACACCTTC. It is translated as CASSQGDRAGYTF.

The CDR3 DNA follows: TGTGCCAGCAGCTTGTCGGGCGGGGGGCCCGGCGGGGAGCTGTTTTTT. It translates to CASSLSGGGPGGELFF. This sequence joins TRBV3-1 (or the pseudogene TRBV3-2) and TRBJ2-2, with 8 bases aligning to TRBD2. J was trimmed by 7 bases and V by 5 bases; bases with no gene match: 12. There are 16 residues in the CDR3. Looked up from germline, CDR1 is LGHDT and CDR2 is YNNKEL (reference sequence).

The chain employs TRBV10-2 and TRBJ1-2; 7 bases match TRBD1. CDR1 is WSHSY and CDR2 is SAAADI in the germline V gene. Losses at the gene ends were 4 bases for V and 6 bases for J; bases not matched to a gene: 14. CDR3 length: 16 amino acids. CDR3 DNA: TGCGCCAGCAGTGGGGCAGGGGGTCGTTGGGAGAATGGCTACACCTTC. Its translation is CASSGAGGRWENGYTF.

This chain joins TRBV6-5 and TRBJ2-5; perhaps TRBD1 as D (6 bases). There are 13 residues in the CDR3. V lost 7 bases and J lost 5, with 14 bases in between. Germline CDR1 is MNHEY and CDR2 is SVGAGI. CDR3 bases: TGTGCCAGCATCCGCACTAGGGGGGAGACCCAGTACTTC. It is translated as CASIRTRGETQYF.

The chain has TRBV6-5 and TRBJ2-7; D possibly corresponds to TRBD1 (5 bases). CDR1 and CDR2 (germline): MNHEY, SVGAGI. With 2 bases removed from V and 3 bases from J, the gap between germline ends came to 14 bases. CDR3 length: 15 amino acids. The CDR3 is CASSYDGAGNYEQYF. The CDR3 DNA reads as TGTGCCAGCAGTTACGACGGAGCAGGGAACTACGAGCAGTACTTC.

In DNA form, the CDR3 reads TGCGCCAGCAGCCCATATGGACAGGGATGGCCCCCTTCGGATACGCAGTATTTT. Amino acids: CASSPYGQGWPPSDTQYF. The V call is TRBV5-1, the J call TRBJ2-3; 8 bases match TRBD1. V trimming: 4 bases; J trimming: 6 bases; junction bases outside the gene matches: 19. CDR3 length: 18 residues. Germline lookup yields CDR1 SGHRS and CDR2 YFSETQ.

The CDR3: CASSPGGRQPQHF. CDR3 nucleotides: TGTGCCAGCAGCCCCGGGGGTCGGCAGCCCCAGCATTTT. V is TRBV7-8 and J is TRBJ1-5; tentatively, D is TRBD1 (5 bases). The CDR3 consists of 13 residues. Trimming cost V 5 bases and J 7 bases, with 12 bases left between them. The germline V gene has CDR1 SGHVS and CDR2 FQNEAQ.

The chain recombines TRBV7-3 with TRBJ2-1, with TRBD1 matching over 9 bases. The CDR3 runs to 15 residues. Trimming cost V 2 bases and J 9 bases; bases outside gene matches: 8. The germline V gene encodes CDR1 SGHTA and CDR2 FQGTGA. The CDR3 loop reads CASSLPGTGSGEQFF. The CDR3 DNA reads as TGTGCCAGCAGCTTACCGGGGACAGGGTCGGGTGAGCAGTTCTTC.

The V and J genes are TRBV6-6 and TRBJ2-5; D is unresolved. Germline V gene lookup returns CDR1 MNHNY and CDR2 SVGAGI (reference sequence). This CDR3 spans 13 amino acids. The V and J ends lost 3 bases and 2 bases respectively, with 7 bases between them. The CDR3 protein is CASSYSRQETQYF. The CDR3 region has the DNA TGTGCCAGCAGTTATAGCAGACAAGAGACCCAGTACTTC.

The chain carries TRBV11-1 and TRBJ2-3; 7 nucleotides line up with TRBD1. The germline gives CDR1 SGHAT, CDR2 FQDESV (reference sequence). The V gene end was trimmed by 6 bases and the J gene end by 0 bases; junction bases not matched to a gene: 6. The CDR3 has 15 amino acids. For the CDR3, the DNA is TGTGCCAGCAGTCAAGACAGGGCAAGCACAGATACGCAGTATTTT. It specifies CASSQDRASTDTQYF.

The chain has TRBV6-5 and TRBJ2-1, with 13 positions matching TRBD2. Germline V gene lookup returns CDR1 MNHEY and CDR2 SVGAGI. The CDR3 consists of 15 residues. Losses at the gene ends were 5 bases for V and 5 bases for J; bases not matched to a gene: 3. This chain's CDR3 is CASSRTSGGHNEQFF. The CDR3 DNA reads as TGTGCCAGCAGTCGGACTAGCGGGGGACACAATGAGCAGTTCTTC.

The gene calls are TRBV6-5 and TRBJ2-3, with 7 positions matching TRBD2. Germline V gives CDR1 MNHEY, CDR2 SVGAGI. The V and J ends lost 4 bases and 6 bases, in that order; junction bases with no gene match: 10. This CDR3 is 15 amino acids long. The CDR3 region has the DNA TGTGCCAGCAGTTCGGAGCGGGGAGCAGGGGATACGCAGTATTTT. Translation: CASSSERGAGDTQYF.

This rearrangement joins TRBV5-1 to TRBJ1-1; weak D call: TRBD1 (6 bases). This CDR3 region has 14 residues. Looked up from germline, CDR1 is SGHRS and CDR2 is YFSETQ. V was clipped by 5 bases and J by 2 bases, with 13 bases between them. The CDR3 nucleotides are TGCGCCAGCAGTCGTCAACAGGGCAACACTGAAGCTTTCTTT. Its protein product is CASSRQQGNTEAFF.